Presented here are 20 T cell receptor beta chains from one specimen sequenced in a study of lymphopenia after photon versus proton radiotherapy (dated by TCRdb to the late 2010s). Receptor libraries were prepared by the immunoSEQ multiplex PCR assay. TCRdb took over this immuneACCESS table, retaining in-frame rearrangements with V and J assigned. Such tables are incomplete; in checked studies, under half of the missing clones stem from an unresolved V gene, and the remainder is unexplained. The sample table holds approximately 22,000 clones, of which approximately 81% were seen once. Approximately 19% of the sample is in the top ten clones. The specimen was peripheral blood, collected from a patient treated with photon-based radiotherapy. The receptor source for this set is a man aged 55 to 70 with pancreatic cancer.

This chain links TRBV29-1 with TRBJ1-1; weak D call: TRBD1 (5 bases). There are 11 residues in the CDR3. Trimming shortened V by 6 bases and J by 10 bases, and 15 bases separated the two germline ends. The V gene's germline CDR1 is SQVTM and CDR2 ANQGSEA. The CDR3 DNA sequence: TGCAGCGTGCGGGACTACAGGTTAGCTTTCTTT. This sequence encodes CSVRDYRLAFF.

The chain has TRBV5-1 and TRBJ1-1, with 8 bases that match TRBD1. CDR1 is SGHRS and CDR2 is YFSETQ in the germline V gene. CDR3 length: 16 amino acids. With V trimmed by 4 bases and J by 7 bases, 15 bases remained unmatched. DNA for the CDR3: TGCGCCAGCAGCCAACAGGGGAACGGTGGACAGGGTGAAGCTTTCTTT. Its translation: CASSQQGNGGQGEAFF.

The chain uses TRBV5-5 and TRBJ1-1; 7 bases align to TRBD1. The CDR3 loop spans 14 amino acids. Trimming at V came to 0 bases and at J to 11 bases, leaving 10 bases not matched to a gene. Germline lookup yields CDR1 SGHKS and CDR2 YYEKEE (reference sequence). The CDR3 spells CASSLGSGARGAFF. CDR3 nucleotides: TGTGCCAGCAGCTTGGGGTCAGGCGCCAGGGGGGCTTTCTTT.

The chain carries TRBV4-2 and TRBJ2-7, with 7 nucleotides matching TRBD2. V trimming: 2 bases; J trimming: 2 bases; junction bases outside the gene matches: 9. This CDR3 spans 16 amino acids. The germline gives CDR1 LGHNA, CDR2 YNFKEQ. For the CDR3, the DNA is TGTGCCAGCAGCCAACAAACCGGGACTACTGCCTACGAGCAGTACTTC. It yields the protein CASSQQTGTTAYEQYF.

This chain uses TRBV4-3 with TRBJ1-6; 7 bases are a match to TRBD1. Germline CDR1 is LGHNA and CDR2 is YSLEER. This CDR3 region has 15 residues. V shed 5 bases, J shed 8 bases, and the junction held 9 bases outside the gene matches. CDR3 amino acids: CASSMTGTVYSPLHF. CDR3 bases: TGCGCCAGCAGCATGACCGGGACAGTCTATTCACCCCTCCACTTT.

This chain's CDR3 is CASSATGWLDTQYF. The CDR3 DNA reads as TGTGCCAGCAGCGCCACTGGTTGGTTAGATACGCAGTATTTT. This chain links TRBV9 with TRBJ2-3; D is uncertain. The CDR3 is 14 residues long. V lost 3 bases, J lost 5 bases, and 13 bases lay in between. Germline V gene lookup returns CDR1 SGDLS and CDR2 YYNGEE.

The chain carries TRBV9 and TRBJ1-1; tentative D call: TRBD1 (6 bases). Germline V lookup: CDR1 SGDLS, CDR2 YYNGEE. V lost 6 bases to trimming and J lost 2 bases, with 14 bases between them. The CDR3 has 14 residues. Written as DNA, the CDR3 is TGTGCCAGCAAAAAGCTGGGGGCCAACACTGAAGCTTTCTTT. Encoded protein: CASKKLGANTEAFF.

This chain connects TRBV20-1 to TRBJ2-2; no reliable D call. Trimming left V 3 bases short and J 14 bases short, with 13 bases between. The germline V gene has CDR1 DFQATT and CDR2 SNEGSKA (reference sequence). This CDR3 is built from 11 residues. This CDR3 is CSARGSGRLFF. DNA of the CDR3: TGCAGTGCTAGGGGCTCTGGAAGACTGTTTTTT.

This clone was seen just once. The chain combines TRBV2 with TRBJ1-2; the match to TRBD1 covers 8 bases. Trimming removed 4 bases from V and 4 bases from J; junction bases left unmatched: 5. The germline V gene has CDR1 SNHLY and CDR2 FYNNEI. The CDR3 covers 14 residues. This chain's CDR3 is CASSGIQGVYGYTF. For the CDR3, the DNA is TGTGCCAGCAGTGGAATACAGGGGGTCTATGGCTACACCTTC.

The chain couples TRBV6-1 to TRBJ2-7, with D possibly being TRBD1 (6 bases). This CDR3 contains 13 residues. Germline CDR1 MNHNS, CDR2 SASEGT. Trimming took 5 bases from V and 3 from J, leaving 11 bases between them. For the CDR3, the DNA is TGTGCCAGCAGTAGACAGGTGGGCTACGAGCAGTACTTC. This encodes CASSRQVGYEQYF.

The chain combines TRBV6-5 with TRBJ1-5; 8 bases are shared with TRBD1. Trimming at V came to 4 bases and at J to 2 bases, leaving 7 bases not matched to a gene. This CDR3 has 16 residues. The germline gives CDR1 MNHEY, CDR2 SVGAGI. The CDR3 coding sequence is TGTGCCAGCAGTTCCCTCGGGACAGGCCGCAATCAGCCCCAGCATTTT. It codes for CASSSLGTGRNQPQHF.

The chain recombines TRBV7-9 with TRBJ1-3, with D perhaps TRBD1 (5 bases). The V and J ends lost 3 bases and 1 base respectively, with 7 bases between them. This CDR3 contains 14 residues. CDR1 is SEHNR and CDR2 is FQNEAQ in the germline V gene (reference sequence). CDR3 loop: CASSFTGSGNTIYF. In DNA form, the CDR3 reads TGTGCCAGCAGCTTCACAGGTTCTGGAAACACCATATATTTT.

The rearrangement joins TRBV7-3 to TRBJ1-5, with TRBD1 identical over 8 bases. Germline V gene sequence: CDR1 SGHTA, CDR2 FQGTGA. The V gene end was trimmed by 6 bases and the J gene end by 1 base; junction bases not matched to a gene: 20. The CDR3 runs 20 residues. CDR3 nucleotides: TGTGCCAGCAGTTGCATCCTCCGGGACAGGACACCGAGGAGCAATCAGCCCCAGCATTTT. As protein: CASSCILRDRTPRSNQPQHF.

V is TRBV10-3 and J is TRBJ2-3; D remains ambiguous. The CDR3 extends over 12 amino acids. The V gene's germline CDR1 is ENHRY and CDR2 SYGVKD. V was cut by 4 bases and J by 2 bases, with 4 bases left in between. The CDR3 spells CAISGNTDTQYF. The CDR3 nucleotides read TGTGCCATCAGTGGTAACACAGATACGCAGTATTTT.

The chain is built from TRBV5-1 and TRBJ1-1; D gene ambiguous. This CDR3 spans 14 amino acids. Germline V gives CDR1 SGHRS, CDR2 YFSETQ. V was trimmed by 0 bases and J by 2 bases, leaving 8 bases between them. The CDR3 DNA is TGCGCCAGCAGCTTGGATATAGGAAACACTGAAGCTTTCTTT. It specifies CASSLDIGNTEAFF.

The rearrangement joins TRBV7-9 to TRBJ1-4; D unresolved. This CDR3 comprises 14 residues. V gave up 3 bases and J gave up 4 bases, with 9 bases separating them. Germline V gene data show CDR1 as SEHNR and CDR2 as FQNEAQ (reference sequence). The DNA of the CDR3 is TGTGCCAGCAGCTTGACCGGGGATAATGAAAAACTGTTTTTT. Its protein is CASSLTGDNEKLFF. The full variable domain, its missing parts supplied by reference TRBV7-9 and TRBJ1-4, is DTGVSQNPRHKITKRGQNVTFRCDPISEHNRLYWYRQTLGQGPEFLTYFQNEAQLEKSRLLSDRFSAERPKGSFSTLEIQRTEQGDSAMYLCASSLTGDNEKLFFGSGTQLSVL.

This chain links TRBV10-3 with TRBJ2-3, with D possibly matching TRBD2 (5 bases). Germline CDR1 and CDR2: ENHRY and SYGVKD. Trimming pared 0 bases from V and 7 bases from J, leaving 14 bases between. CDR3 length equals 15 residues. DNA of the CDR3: TGTGCCATCAGTGAGTCTGTCCAGCGGATCAATACGCAGTATTTT. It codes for CAISESVQRINTQYF.

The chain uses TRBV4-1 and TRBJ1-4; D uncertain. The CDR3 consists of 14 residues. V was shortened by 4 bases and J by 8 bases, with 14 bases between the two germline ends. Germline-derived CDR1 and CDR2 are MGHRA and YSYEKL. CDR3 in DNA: TGCGCCAGCAGCCGACCTTGGGGAGGGGAAAAACTGTTTTTT. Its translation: CASSRPWGGEKLFF.

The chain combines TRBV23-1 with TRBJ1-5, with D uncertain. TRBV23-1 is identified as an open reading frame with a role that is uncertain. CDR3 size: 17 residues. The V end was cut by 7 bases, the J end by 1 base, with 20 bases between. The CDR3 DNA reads TGCGCCAGCATCCCGGGCCTTAGGCAGTCGAGCAATCAGCCCCAGCATTTT. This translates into CASIPGLRQSSNQPQHF.

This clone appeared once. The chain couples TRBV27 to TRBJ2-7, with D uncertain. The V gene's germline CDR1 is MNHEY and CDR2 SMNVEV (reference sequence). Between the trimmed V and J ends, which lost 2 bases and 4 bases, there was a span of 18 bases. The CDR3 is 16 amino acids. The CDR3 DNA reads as TGTGCCAGCAGTTTAAGTTTGAGGCCAGTCCTTTACGAGCAGTACTTC. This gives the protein CASSLSLRPVLYEQYF.